Shown below are 16 T cell receptor beta chains from a single sample sequenced in a study of T cell repertoires in cytomegalovirus infection. Their cognate antigens are unknown. From the reads, TCRdb called clonotypes with MiXCR, one entry per CDR3 protein. The repertoire holds 750,000 to 950,000 distinct CDR3 sequences, with 25% to 35% as singletons. This sample comprised cultured CD8+ T cells from PBMCs, obtained from culture after CMV antigen stimulation. These receptors were taken from a human donor in good health (CMV status not recorded). Some clones in this sample may be carry-over from other donors' samples.

There are a few counts of this clonotype. V and J are TRBV15 and TRBJ1-5; maybe TRBD1 (5 bases). Trimming left V 1 base short and J 6 bases short, with 19 bases between. In germline, CDR1 is LNHNV, CDR2 YYDKDF (reference sequence). This CDR3 comprises 17 residues. CDR3 sequence: CATSRGEYRAGLQPQHF. As DNA, the CDR3 is TGTGCCACCAGCAGAGGGGAATACCGTGCAGGGCTTCAGCCCCAGCATTTT.

The V call is TRBV7-9, the J call TRBJ1-2; the D is unclear. CDR1 and CDR2 (germline): SEHNR, FQNEAQ (reference sequence). V lost 5 bases, J lost 0 bases, and 19 bases lay in between. This CDR3 is built from 17 residues. The CDR3 spells CASSLASRVPANYGYTF. The CDR3 DNA follows: TGTGCCAGCAGCCTCGCGTCGCGGGTGCCAGCTAACTATGGCTACACCTTC.

This clonotype came up a few times. The chain recombines TRBV20-1 with TRBJ2-7; a possible D gene is TRBD2 (6 bases). The CDR3 runs to 14 residues. Germline CDR1 and CDR2: DFQATT and SNEGSKA (reference sequence). V lost 6 bases and J lost 1, with 16 bases in between. The CDR3 sequence: CSAVRDGTSYEQYV. CDR3 nucleotide sequence: TGCAGTGCAGTGCGGGACGGGACTTCCTACGAGCAGTACGTC.

This chain joins TRBV2 and TRBJ2-7; D is ambiguous. V lost 7 bases and J 4 bases, leaving 14 bases between the germline ends. The CDR3 is 13 amino acids. Germline CDR1 SNHLY, CDR2 FYNNEI. CDR3 DNA sequence: TGTGCCAGCAAGGCGATAAGGGCTTACGAGCAGTACGTC. Translating gives CASKAIRAYEQYV.

This clonotype was seen just once. Relative to the germline gene, one junction end is altered; a read error may explain this. The V call is TRBV3-1, the J call TRBJ1-3; no firm D call. Germline V gene sequence: CDR1 LGHDT, CDR2 YNNKEL (reference sequence). The CDR3 is 15 residues long. The CDR3 reads CASRHYSISGNTIYF. The CDR3 region has the DNA TGTGCCAGCCGCCATTACTCAATTAGCGGAAACACCATATATTTT.

The V and J genes are TRBV10-3 and TRBJ1-6; a possible D gene is TRBD1 (5 bases). CDR3 length: 13 amino acids. From germline, CDR1 is ENHRY and CDR2 SYGVKD. V lost 0 bases and J 8 bases, leaving 5 bases between the germline ends. The CDR3 reads CAISESGDSPLHF. Here the CDR3 DNA reads TGTGCCATCAGTGAGTCGGGGGATTCACCCCTCCACTTT.

This clonotype was picked up a small number of times. This sequence joins TRBV19 and TRBJ2-1; perhaps TRBD2 as D (6 bases). Germline assignment: CDR1 LNHDA and CDR2 SQIVND (reference sequence). This CDR3 contains 15 residues. The V end was cut by 7 bases, the J end by 0 bases, with 13 bases between. CDR3 amino acids: CASKLSGSSYNEQFF. The CDR3, as DNA: TGTGCCAGTAAGCTATCCGGGAGCTCCTACAATGAGCAGTTCTTC. Supplemented by reference TRBV19 and TRBJ2-1, the full variable domain reads DGGITQSPKYLFRKEGQNVTLSCEQNLNHDAMYWYRQDPGQGLRLIYYSQIVNDFQKGDIAEGYSVSREKKESFPLTVTSAQKNPTAFYLCASKLSGSSYNEQFFGPGTRLTVL.

The genes are TRBV12-3 or TRBV12-4 and TRBJ1-1; D perhaps matches TRBD1 (6 bases). The CDR3 is 17 amino acids. V lost 8 bases to trimming and J lost 3 bases, with 25 bases between them. The CDR3: CASHNDEYSRGYTEAFF. CDR3 DNA sequence: TGTGCCAGCCATAATGATGAATACTCAAGGGGGTACACTGAAGCTTTCTTT.

This clonotype was seen more than once but under ten times. The chain has TRBV28 and TRBJ2-1, with a weak D call TRBD1 (6 bases). CDR3 length: 17 residues. Germline loops: CDR1 MDHEN, CDR2 SYDVKM. V lost 2 bases to trimming and J lost 1 base, with 15 bases between them. CDR3 sequence: CASSLPTGLTSYNEQFF. As DNA, the CDR3 is TGTGCCAGCAGTTTACCGACAGGCTTAACATCCTACAATGAGCAGTTCTTC.

This rearrangement joins TRBV4-2 to TRBJ2-1, with 12 bases aligning to TRBD2. Trimming took 4 bases from V and 15 from J; bases not matched to a gene: 7. CDR3 length: 13 amino acids. CDR1 and CDR2 from the germline V gene are LGHNA and YNFKEQ. The DNA for the CDR3 is TGTGCCAGCAGCCTGGGACTAGCGGGCCAGGGGTTCTTC. It translates to CASSLGLAGQGFF.

This clonotype came up a few times. V is TRBV27 and J is TRBJ1-2, with a tentative D call TRBD1 (6 bases). The germline V gene encodes CDR1 MNHEY and CDR2 SMNVEV (reference sequence). The CDR3 covers 16 residues. V lost 5 bases and J lost 0, with 16 bases in between. The CDR3, as DNA: TGTGCCAGCAGTCCCTATATGGGGGGCACTAACTATGGCTACACCTTC. Protein: CASSPYMGGTNYGYTF.

This clonotype has more than one count but fewer than ten. This chain links TRBV4-2 with TRBJ2-5; D is unresolved. Per the germline V gene, CDR1 is LGHNA and CDR2 is YNFKEQ. The CDR3 spans 17 residues. Trimming left V 0 bases short and J 2 bases short, with 16 bases between. CDR3 nucleotide sequence: TGTGCCAGCAGCCAAGAATTACGAGCAGTTAATCAAGAGACCCAGTACTTC. It is translated as CASSQELRAVNQETQYF.

This clonotype has only a few counts. The chain is built from TRBV6-1 and TRBJ2-3, with TRBD1 identical over 9 bases. Trimming at V came to 3 bases and at J to 3 bases, leaving 4 bases not matched to a gene. The germline CDR1 and CDR2 sequences are MNHNS and SASEGT. The CDR3 sequence is 15 residues long. In DNA form, the CDR3 reads TGTGCCAGCAGTGACGACAGGGGGATGACAGATACGCAGTATTTT. As protein: CASSDDRGMTDTQYF.

V and J are TRBV27 and TRBJ2-2; D may be TRBD1 or TRBD2 (5 bases each). Trimming took 6 bases from V and 4 from J, leaving 18 bases between them. This CDR3 is built from 16 residues. Germline lookup yields CDR1 MNHEY and CDR2 SMNVEV (reference sequence). CDR3 amino acids: CASRERGRTSTGELFF. The CDR3 coding sequence is TGTGCCAGCAGAGAGAGGGGTCGAACGAGCACCGGGGAGCTGTTTTTT.

The CDR3 reads CASSFVGGADEQYV. The CDR3 nucleotides are TGTGCCAGCAGCTTTGTCGGGGGGGCGGACGAGCAGTACGTC. V and J are TRBV5-4 and TRBJ2-7, with 8 nucleotides matching TRBD2. V lost 2 bases and J lost 5; bases outside the gene matches: 6. The CDR3 is 14 amino acids. Germline V lookup: CDR1 SGHNT, CDR2 YYREEE (reference sequence).

This clonotype has a handful of counts. The chain has TRBV7-8 and TRBJ2-1; D possibly matches TRBD1 or TRBD2 (6 bases each). Trimming removed 1 base from V and 8 bases from J, with 12 bases in between. CDR1 is SGHVS, CDR2 FQNEAQ, per germline. The CDR3 extends over 14 amino acids. This CDR3 reads CASSLETEGDEQFF. The CDR3 DNA sequence: TGTGCCAGCAGCTTAGAGACGGAGGGGGATGAGCAGTTCTTC.